This section outlines one T cell receptor (beta chain) sequence together with its context. V dropped 5 bases and J dropped 6 bases, with 11 bases sitting between them. Germline values: CDR1 KGHSH, CDR2 LQKENI. The CDR3 length is 12 residues. This specimen comes from a study of blood T cell repertoires in COVID-19. Study-level information: Acute and convalescent COVID-19 specimens originated in the United States, Italy and Spain.

In the source study's methods: Reference gene primer amplification in the assay estimated nucleated cell counts. Measured with immunoSEQ multiplex PCR; TCRdb has only the in-frame clones, and not every one. V and J calls and clone size are as listed in that table; D and trimming were resolved from the DNA. The sample carries a few hundred thousand clones, about nine tenths recorded once. This chain uses TRBV18 with TRBJ2-7, with D possibly being TRBD1 (6 bases). The specimen was peripheral blood. The sequence derives from a man in his fifties or sixties with acute or convalescent COVID-19. The DNA for the CDR3 is TGTGCCAGCTCAATCACAGGGTCCGAGCAGTACTTC. Translated, it gives CASSITGSEQYF.